This TCR beta chain was retrieved from a study of CD8+ T cells in alopecia areata. Points from the study as a whole: Clonality in the scalp and expanded CD8+ clones ranked among the top 100 were significantly decreased by tofacitinib. Normal skin contains resident alphabeta T cells, and these are also sequenced in scalp samples.

Germline V gene data show CDR1 as SGHTA and CDR2 as FQGNSA. There are 15 residues in the CDR3. Trimming stripped 1 base from V and 6 bases from J, with 13 bases between. Treatment reported: oral pan-JAK inhibitor, 5-10 mg twice daily. Individuals with alopecia areata gave both lesional scalp punch biopsies and peripheral blood for collection. T lymphocytes (CD4+ and CD8+) were sorted from PBMCs. cDNA serving as the sequencing template came from extracted, reverse transcribed RNA. Assay used: immunoSEQ multiplex PCR; TCRdb lists only in-frame clones, some missing. The table lists 150,000 to 200,000 clones, less than 70% of them singletons. As to this clone: Its specificity is unknown.

The sequence came from a human donor with alopecia areata. The specimen was CD4+ T cells sorted from blood, collected around week 49, from a patient treated with tofacitinib. The rearrangement joins TRBV7-2 to TRBJ2-1; tentative D call: TRBD2 (6 bases). Here the CDR3 DNA reads TGTGCCAGCAGCTTAGAATTCGGGAGATTCAATGAGCAGTTCTTC. Translated, it gives CASSLEFGRFNEQFF.